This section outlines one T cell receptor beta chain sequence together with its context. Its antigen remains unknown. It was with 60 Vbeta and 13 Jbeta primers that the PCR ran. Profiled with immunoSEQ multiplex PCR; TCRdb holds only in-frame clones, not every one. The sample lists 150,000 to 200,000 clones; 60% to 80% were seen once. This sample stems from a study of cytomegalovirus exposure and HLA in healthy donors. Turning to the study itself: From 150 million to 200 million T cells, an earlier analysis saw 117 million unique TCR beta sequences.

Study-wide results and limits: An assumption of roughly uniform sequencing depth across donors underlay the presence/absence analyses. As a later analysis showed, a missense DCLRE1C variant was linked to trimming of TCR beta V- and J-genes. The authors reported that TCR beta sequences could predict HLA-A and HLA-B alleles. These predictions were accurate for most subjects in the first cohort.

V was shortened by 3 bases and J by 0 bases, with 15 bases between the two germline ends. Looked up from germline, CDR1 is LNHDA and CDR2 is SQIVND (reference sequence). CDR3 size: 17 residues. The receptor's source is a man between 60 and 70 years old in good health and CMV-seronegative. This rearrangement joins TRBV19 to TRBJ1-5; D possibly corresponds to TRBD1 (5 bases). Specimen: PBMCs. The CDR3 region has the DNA TGTGCCAGTAGTATCCTCGGACATCAACATAGCAATCAGCCCCAGCATTTT. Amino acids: CASSILGHQHSNQPQHF. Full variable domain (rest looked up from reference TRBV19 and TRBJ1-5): DGGITQSPKYLFRKEGQNVTLSCEQNLNHDAMYWYRQDPGQGLRLIYYSQIVNDFQKGDIAEGYSVSREKKESFPLTVTSAQKNPTAFYLCASSILGHQHSNQPQHFGDGTRLSIL.